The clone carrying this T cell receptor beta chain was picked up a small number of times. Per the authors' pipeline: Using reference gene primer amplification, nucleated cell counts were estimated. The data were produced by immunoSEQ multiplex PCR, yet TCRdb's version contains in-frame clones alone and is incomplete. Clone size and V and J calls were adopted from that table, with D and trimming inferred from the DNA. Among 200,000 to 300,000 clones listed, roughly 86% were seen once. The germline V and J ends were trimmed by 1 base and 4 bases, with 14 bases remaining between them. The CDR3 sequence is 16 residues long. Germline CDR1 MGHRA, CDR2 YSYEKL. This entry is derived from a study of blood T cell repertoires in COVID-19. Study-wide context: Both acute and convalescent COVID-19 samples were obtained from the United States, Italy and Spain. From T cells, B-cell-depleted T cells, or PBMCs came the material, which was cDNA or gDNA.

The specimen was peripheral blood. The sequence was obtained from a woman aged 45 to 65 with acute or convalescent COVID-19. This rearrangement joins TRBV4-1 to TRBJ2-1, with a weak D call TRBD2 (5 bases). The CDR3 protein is CASSQVATYGYNEQFF. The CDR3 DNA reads TGCGCCAGCAGCCAAGTAGCGACCTATGGTTACAATGAGCAGTTCTTC.